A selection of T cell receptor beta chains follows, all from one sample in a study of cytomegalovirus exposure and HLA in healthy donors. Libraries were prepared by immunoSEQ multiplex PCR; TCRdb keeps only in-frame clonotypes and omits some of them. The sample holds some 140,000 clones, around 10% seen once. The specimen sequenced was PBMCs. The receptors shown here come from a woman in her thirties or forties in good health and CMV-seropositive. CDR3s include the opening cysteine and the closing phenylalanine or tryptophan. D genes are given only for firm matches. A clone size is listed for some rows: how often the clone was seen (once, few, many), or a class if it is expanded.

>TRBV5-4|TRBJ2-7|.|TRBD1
CASRSTGTATYEQYF
TGTGCCAGCAGGTCCACCGGGACAGCGACCTACGAGCAGTACTTC
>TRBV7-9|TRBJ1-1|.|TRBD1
CANSPDRALNTEAFF
TGTGCCAACAGCCCGGACAGGGCGCTGAACACTGAAGCTTTCTTT
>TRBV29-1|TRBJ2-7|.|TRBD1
CSVGAGGPYEQYF
TGCAGCGTTGGTGCAGGGGGCCCTTACGAGCAGTACTTC
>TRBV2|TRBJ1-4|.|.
CASRSDTREVTNEKLFF
TGTGCCAGCAGATCAGATACCAGGGAGGTGACTAATGAAAAACTGTTTTTT
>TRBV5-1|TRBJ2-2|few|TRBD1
CASSLGQGAAGELFF
TGCGCCAGCAGCTTGGGACAGGGGGCGGCCGGGGAGCTGTTTTTT
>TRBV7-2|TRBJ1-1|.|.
CASSFPGGGRGPMNTEAFF
TGTGCCAGCAGCTTCCCCGGGGGGGGCAGGGGCCCCATGAACACTGAAGCTTTCTTT
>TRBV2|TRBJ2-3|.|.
CASTLFDTQYF
TGTGCCAGCACCCTTTTCGATACGCAGTATTTT
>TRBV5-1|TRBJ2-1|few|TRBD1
CASSAPDRGLSGQFF
TGCGCCAGCAGCGCGCCGGACAGGGGGCTTTCGGGGCAGTTCTTC
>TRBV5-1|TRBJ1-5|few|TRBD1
CASSLGGLGQPQHF
TGCGCCAGCAGCTTAGGGGGCTTAGGTCAGCCCCAGCATTTT
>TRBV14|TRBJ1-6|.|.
CASSLKPGPLHF
TGTGCCAGCAGCCTAAAGCCGGGACCCCTCCACTTT
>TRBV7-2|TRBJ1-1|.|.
CASSQTSRVEAFF
TGTGCCAGCAGTCAGACCTCCAGGGTGGAAGCTTTCTTT
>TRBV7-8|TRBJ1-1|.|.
CASSLAGAAGEAFF
TGTGCCAGCAGCTTAGCGGGGGCGGCAGGGGAAGCTTTCTTT
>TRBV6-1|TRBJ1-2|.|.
CASSEDPDRLYGYTF
TGTGCCAGCAGTGAAGACCCTGACAGGCTCTATGGCTACACCTTC
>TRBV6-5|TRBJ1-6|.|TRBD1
CASTLTGGNSPLHF
TGTGCCAGCACCTTGACAGGGGGAAATTCACCCCTCCACTTT
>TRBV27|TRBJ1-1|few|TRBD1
CASSLLGLDRATEAFF
TGTGCCAGCAGTTTATTGGGGTTGGACAGGGCGACTGAAGCTTTCTTT
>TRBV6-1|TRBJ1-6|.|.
CASSEGSGRDSPLHF
TGTGCCAGCAGTGAAGGTTCAGGGAGGGATTCACCCCTCCACTTT
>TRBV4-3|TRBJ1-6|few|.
CASSPEAVVDNSPLHF
TGCGCCAGCAGCCCAGAAGCGGTCGTAGATAATTCACCCCTCCACTTT
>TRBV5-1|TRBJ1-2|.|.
CASSSGAEVYGYTF
TGCGCCAGCAGCTCAGGGGCGGAAGTCTATGGCTACACCTTC
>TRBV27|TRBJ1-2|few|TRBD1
CASSWTGSDGYTF
TGTGCCAGCAGTTGGACAGGGAGCGATGGCTACACCTTC
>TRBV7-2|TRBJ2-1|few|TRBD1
CASSAGQGLNEQFF
TGTGCCAGCAGCGCGGGACAGGGTTTGAATGAGCAGTTCTTC
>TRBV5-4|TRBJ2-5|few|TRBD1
CASSLAGTGVWGQETQYF
TGTGCCAGCAGCTTGGCCGGGACAGGGGTCTGGGGCCAAGAGACCCAGTACTTC
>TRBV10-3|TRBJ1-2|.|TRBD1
CAISGVQGGPNYGYTF
TGTGCCATCAGTGGGGTCCAGGGGGGTCCTAACTATGGCTACACCTTC
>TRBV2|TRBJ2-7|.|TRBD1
CASRVGQIYEQYF
TGTGCCAGCAGAGTGGGACAGATCTACGAGCAGTACTTC
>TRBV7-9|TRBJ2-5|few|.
CASSSAGTNYQETQYF
TGTGCCAGCAGCTCAGCTGGGACAAATTACCAAGAGACCCAGTACTTC
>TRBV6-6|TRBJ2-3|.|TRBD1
CASSYSDRVTDTQYF
TGTGCCAGCAGTTACTCGGACAGGGTCACGGATACGCAGTATTTT
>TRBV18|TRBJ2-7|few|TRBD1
CASSPDRGELGEQYF
TGTGCCAGCTCACCCGACAGGGGGGAATTGGGGGAGCAGTACTTC
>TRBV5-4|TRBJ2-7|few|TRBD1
CASSARSRQGRYEQYF
TGTGCCAGCAGCGCCCGTTCCCGACAGGGGAGGTACGAGCAGTACTTC
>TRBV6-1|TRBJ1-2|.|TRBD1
CASSASWTGAYGYTF
TGTGCCAGCAGTGCTTCTTGGACAGGGGCCTATGGCTACACCTTC